This T cell receptor (beta chain) was captured in a study of blood T cell repertoires in COVID-19. Study-level information: Sources were T cells, B-cell-depleted T cells, or PBMCs; the material itself was cDNA or gDNA.

In the authors' methods: Estimated nucleated cell counts came from reference gene primer amplification. Clones were sequenced by immunoSEQ multiplex PCR, and TCRdb holds only the in-frame ones, with some missing. V and J calls and clone size come straight from that table; D and trimming were deduced from the DNA. The sample records under 150,000 clones, 90% being singletons. V lost 6 bases to trimming and J lost 1 base, with 9 bases between them. Germline CDR1 reads LNHDA; CDR2 reads SQIVND (reference sequence). CDR3 length: 13 residues. The chain recombines TRBV19 with TRBJ1-1, with D uncertain. Input material: peripheral blood. The clonotype comes from a human donor with active COVID-19. The donor label of this sample is uncertain. CDR3 DNA sequence: TGTGCCAGTAGGTGGGCAGAGAACACTGAAGCTTTCTTT. Its translation: CASRWAENTEAFF.